The rows below give T cell receptor beta chains drawn from one sample of a study of OX40 agonist ivuxolimab in advanced cancers. The protocol was immunoSEQ multiplex PCR, while the TCRdb copy is restricted to in-frame clones and leaves out a portion. Here the sample spans around 76,000 clones, around 83% being singletons. This material consisted of CD4+ or CD8+ T cells sorted from blood, taken in a trial of the OX40 agonist ivuxolimab. The receptors derive from an adult with an advanced solid tumor such as melanoma, head and neck, liver or kidney cancer. Both conserved end residues are part of each CDR3. The order of the fields is CDR3 DNA, CDR3 protein, J gene, clone size, D gene, V gene. A D gene is named only where the DNA matches it firmly. Size is omitted from some rows. Given values are once, few, many or a class for expanded clones.

CDR3 DNA: TGTGCCAGCAGTTATCATAGACAGAACTATGGCTACACCTTC
CDR3 protein: CASSYHRQNYGYTF
J gene: TRBJ1-2
clone size: .
D gene: .
V gene: TRBV6-5

CDR3 DNA: TGTGCCAGCAGCCCCGACCCGAAAGCTTTCTTT
CDR3 protein: CASSPDPKAFF
J gene: TRBJ1-1
clone size: .
D gene: .
V gene: TRBV7-9

CDR3 DNA: TGTGCCAGCAGCTTAGCGGGGGTGTTAAACTATGGCTACACCTTC
CDR3 protein: CASSLAGVLNYGYTF
J gene: TRBJ1-2
clone size: .
D gene: .
V gene: TRBV7-2

CDR3 DNA: TGTGCCAGCAGCTTAGAGGTTAGCGGGGGCTACACCTTC
CDR3 protein: CASSLEVSGGYTF
J gene: TRBJ1-2
clone size: .
D gene: .
V gene: TRBV7-2

CDR3 DNA: TGTGCCAGCAGCTCTTTCGATGAGCAGTTCTTC
CDR3 protein: CASSSFDEQFF
J gene: TRBJ2-1
clone size: few
D gene: .
V gene: TRBV7-8

CDR3 DNA: TGTGCCAGCTCACCCAGACAGGGGCCCTACAATGAGCAGTTCTTC
CDR3 protein: CASSPRQGPYNEQFF
J gene: TRBJ2-1
clone size: .
D gene: TRBD1
V gene: TRBV18

CDR3 DNA: TGTGCCAGCAGCCAAGAGGGGACAGGGGGAAACACCATATATTTT
CDR3 protein: CASSQEGTGGNTIYF
J gene: TRBJ1-3
clone size: .
D gene: TRBD1
V gene: TRBV4-2

CDR3 DNA: TGCGCCAGCAGCCGGGCGACAGGGGGCGCATTAGGCTACGAGCAGTACTTC
CDR3 protein: CASSRATGGALGYEQYF
J gene: TRBJ2-7
clone size: .
D gene: TRBD1
V gene: TRBV4-3

CDR3 DNA: TGTGCCAGTAGTTGGGTGAACACTGAAGCTTTCTTT
CDR3 protein: CASSWVNTEAFF
J gene: TRBJ1-1
clone size: few
D gene: .
V gene: TRBV19

CDR3 DNA: TGCACCAGCAGCCAAGGCGACAGGACCACGGCTATAACGGGGTCCTACGAGCAGTACTTC
CDR3 protein: CTSSQGDRTTAITGSYEQYF
J gene: TRBJ2-7
clone size: .
D gene: .
V gene: TRBV1

CDR3 DNA: TGCGCCAGCAGCTTGGGACAGGGGACCACTGAAGCTTTCTTT
CDR3 protein: CASSLGQGTTEAFF
J gene: TRBJ1-1
clone size: .
D gene: TRBD1
V gene: TRBV5-1

CDR3 DNA: TGTGCCAGCTCCCCATTTTCCCAAGGGGTAGATGAAAAACTGTTTTTT
CDR3 protein: CASSPFSQGVDEKLFF
J gene: TRBJ1-4
clone size: .
D gene: .
V gene: TRBV18

CDR3 DNA: TGTGCCAGCAGCACGATCAGGGGAACAGATACGCAGTATTTT
CDR3 protein: CASSTIRGTDTQYF
J gene: TRBJ2-3
clone size: few
D gene: .
V gene: TRBV14

CDR3 DNA: TGTGCCAGCAGCTCACAGATAAGGACAGCCGAAACCTTC
CDR3 protein: CASSSQIRTAETF
J gene: TRBJ1-2
clone size: .
D gene: .
V gene: TRBV7-8

CDR3 DNA: TGTGCCAGCACCCCTGTAGGAGGGGGACTTTCACCCCTCCACTTT
CDR3 protein: CASTPVGGGLSPLHF
J gene: TRBJ1-6
clone size: .
D gene: .
V gene: TRBV7-2

CDR3 DNA: TGTGCCAGCAGCTTCCTGGACAGGGCTGAAGCTTTCTTT
CDR3 protein: CASSFLDRAEAFF
J gene: TRBJ1-1
clone size: .
D gene: TRBD1
V gene: TRBV7-2

CDR3 DNA: TGTGCCAGCAGTGACCCCAGGGGGCTCCCTCAGCAGTACTTC
CDR3 protein: CASSDPRGLPQQYF
J gene: TRBJ2-7
clone size: .
D gene: TRBD1
V gene: TRBV2

CDR3 DNA: TGTGCCAGCAGCTCAGGGGACCCGGGGATCAATGAGCAGTTCTTC
CDR3 protein: CASSSGDPGINEQFF
J gene: TRBJ2-1
clone size: .
D gene: .
V gene: TRBV11-2

CDR3 DNA: TGCGCCAGCAGCCCGGGATCGCCTGAAGCTTTCTTT
CDR3 protein: CASSPGSPEAFF
J gene: TRBJ1-1
clone size: .
D gene: .
V gene: TRBV5-1

CDR3 DNA: TGTGCCAGCAGCCGACAGGGAAACACCTACGAGCAGTACTTC
CDR3 protein: CASSRQGNTYEQYF
J gene: TRBJ2-7
clone size: .
D gene: TRBD1
V gene: TRBV5-8

CDR3 DNA: TGCGCCAGCAGTGAGCCAGGGATGAACACTGAAGCTTTCTTT
CDR3 protein: CASSEPGMNTEAFF
J gene: TRBJ1-1
clone size: .
D gene: .
V gene: TRBV10-2

CDR3 DNA: TGTGCCAGCAGCTTATGGCCTAGCGGGGGGGATGAGCAGTTCTTC
CDR3 protein: CASSLWPSGGDEQFF
J gene: TRBJ2-1
clone size: .
D gene: TRBD2
V gene: TRBV7-8

CDR3 DNA: TGTGCCAGCAGCCGTACCGGGGATACGGGCTCACCCCTCCACTTT
CDR3 protein: CASSRTGDTGSPLHF
J gene: TRBJ1-6
clone size: .
D gene: .
V gene: TRBV7-2

CDR3 DNA: TGTGCCAGCAGCTTAGATGTTGCAAGTTTCTACGAGCAGTACTTC
CDR3 protein: CASSLDVASFYEQYF
J gene: TRBJ2-7
clone size: .
D gene: .
V gene: TRBV11-2

CDR3 DNA: TGTGCCAGCAGCGAGGGGGAACTCTACGAGCAGTACTTC
CDR3 protein: CASSEGELYEQYF
J gene: TRBJ2-7
clone size: .
D gene: .
V gene: TRBV9

CDR3 DNA: TGTGCCAGCAGCTTTTATGTGGGGGGAAAACTGTTTTTT
CDR3 protein: CASSFYVGGKLFF
J gene: TRBJ1-4
clone size: .
D gene: .
V gene: TRBV11-2

CDR3 DNA: TGTGCCAGCAGTGTCCAGGGGGGGACTTACGAGCAGTACTTC
CDR3 protein: CASSVQGGTYEQYF
J gene: TRBJ2-7
clone size: .
D gene: .
V gene: TRBV2

CDR3 DNA: TGTGCCAGCAGCTCGGGACAGGGTCAAAATGAGCAGTTCTTC
CDR3 protein: CASSSGQGQNEQFF
J gene: TRBJ2-1
clone size: .
D gene: TRBD1
V gene: TRBV11-2

CDR3 DNA: TGTGCCAGCAGTCGAGGGACTTTCGCCTACGAGCAGTACTTC
CDR3 protein: CASSRGTFAYEQYF
J gene: TRBJ2-7
clone size: .
D gene: .
V gene: TRBV6-5

CDR3 DNA: TGTGCCAGCAGCTTAGTTGTGTCAGACTTCTACGAGCAGTACTTC
CDR3 protein: CASSLVVSDFYEQYF
J gene: TRBJ2-7
clone size: .
D gene: .
V gene: TRBV7-8

CDR3 DNA: TGTGCCAGCAGCTTGTTTGGGCCAGGGGCTTCCAATGAGCAGTTCTTC
CDR3 protein: CASSLFGPGASNEQFF
J gene: TRBJ2-1
clone size: few
D gene: .
V gene: TRBV7-2

CDR3 DNA: TGCGCCAGCAGCCTTGGACAGGGAAGCACTTACGGAGAGACCCAGTACTTC
CDR3 protein: CASSLGQGSTYGETQYF
J gene: TRBJ2-5
clone size: .
D gene: TRBD1
V gene: TRBV5-1

CDR3 DNA: TGTGCCAGCAGTGAAGCGCTTCAGGGGGTGAATGAAAAACTGTTTTTT
CDR3 protein: CASSEALQGVNEKLFF
J gene: TRBJ1-4
clone size: .
D gene: TRBD1
V gene: TRBV2

CDR3 DNA: TGCGCCAGCAGCCAAGGACAGGGGTGGAACACTGAAGCTTTCTTT
CDR3 protein: CASSQGQGWNTEAFF
J gene: TRBJ1-1
clone size: .
D gene: TRBD1
V gene: TRBV4-1

CDR3 DNA: TGCGCCAGCAGCCAAGAAGGAAATTCCAAAAACATTCAGTACTTC
CDR3 protein: CASSQEGNSKNIQYF
J gene: TRBJ2-4
clone size: .
D gene: .
V gene: TRBV4-1

CDR3 DNA: TGTGCCAGCTCACCCTTGGACGGCGAAAAACTGTTTTTT
CDR3 protein: CASSPLDGEKLFF
J gene: TRBJ1-4
clone size: once
D gene: .
V gene: TRBV18

CDR3 DNA: TGTGCCAGCAGTGCGGCCCCTCTGAACACTGAAGCTTTCTTT
CDR3 protein: CASSAAPLNTEAFF
J gene: TRBJ1-1
clone size: .
D gene: .
V gene: TRBV28

CDR3 DNA: TGTGCCAGCACCATCTCTTCCGGGGAGACCCAGTACTTC
CDR3 protein: CASTISSGETQYF
J gene: TRBJ2-5
clone size: .
D gene: .
V gene: TRBV7-7

CDR3 DNA: TGCGCCAGCAGCCAACTTGCCACTTCGGACTCAGGGACCCAGTACTTC
CDR3 protein: CASSQLATSDSGTQYF
J gene: TRBJ2-5
clone size: few
D gene: .
V gene: TRBV4-1

CDR3 DNA: TGTGCCAGCAGCTTAGGGACGCCAGGGCCCCAAGAGACCCAGTACTTC
CDR3 protein: CASSLGTPGPQETQYF
J gene: TRBJ2-5
clone size: .
D gene: .
V gene: TRBV7-2

CDR3 DNA: TGTGCCAGCGGACTCTCTGGAAACACCATATATTTT
CDR3 protein: CASGLSGNTIYF
J gene: TRBJ1-3
clone size: .
D gene: .
V gene: TRBV2

CDR3 DNA: TGCGCCAGCAGCCAAGGCAGGGGGCCCGGACTCTATGGCTACACCTTC
CDR3 protein: CASSQGRGPGLYGYTF
J gene: TRBJ1-2
clone size: .
D gene: TRBD1
V gene: TRBV4-1

CDR3 DNA: TGTGCCAGCAGTCCCGGGACAGGGCACACCGGGGAGCTGTTTTTT
CDR3 protein: CASSPGTGHTGELFF
J gene: TRBJ2-2
clone size: .
D gene: TRBD1
V gene: TRBV2

CDR3 DNA: TGCGCCAGCAGCTTCGAGGGGGCCTTGAATGAAAAACTGTTTTTT
CDR3 protein: CASSFEGALNEKLFF
J gene: TRBJ1-4
clone size: once
D gene: TRBD1
V gene: TRBV5-1

CDR3 DNA: TGTGCCAGCAGCTTAGGAGACAGGGTGAGGGCCACAGATACGCAGTATTTT
CDR3 protein: CASSLGDRVRATDTQYF
J gene: TRBJ2-3
clone size: .
D gene: TRBD1
V gene: TRBV11-3

CDR3 DNA: TGTGCCAGTAGTGACCCACGGGGGGCGCGTTATGGCTACACCTTC
CDR3 protein: CASSDPRGARYGYTF
J gene: TRBJ1-2
clone size: .
D gene: .
V gene: TRBV19

CDR3 DNA: TGCAGCGCCGAACAGGGGCCCTATGGCTACACCTTC
CDR3 protein: CSAEQGPYGYTF
J gene: TRBJ1-2
clone size: few
D gene: TRBD1
V gene: TRBV29-1

CDR3 DNA: TGCGCCAGCAGCCGGTTGGAGGGAGGCCAGTATGGCTACACCTTC
CDR3 protein: CASSRLEGGQYGYTF
J gene: TRBJ1-2
clone size: .
D gene: .
V gene: TRBV5-1

CDR3 DNA: TGTGCCAGAGAGGGACAGGGGGCCGTGAGCTCCTACGAGCAGTACTTC
CDR3 protein: CAREGQGAVSSYEQYF
J gene: TRBJ2-7
clone size: .
D gene: TRBD1
V gene: TRBV19

CDR3 DNA: TGTGCCAGCAGCTTATATGCTGGTGCTGAAGCTTTCTTT
CDR3 protein: CASSLYAGAEAFF
J gene: TRBJ1-1
clone size: .
D gene: .
V gene: TRBV7-6